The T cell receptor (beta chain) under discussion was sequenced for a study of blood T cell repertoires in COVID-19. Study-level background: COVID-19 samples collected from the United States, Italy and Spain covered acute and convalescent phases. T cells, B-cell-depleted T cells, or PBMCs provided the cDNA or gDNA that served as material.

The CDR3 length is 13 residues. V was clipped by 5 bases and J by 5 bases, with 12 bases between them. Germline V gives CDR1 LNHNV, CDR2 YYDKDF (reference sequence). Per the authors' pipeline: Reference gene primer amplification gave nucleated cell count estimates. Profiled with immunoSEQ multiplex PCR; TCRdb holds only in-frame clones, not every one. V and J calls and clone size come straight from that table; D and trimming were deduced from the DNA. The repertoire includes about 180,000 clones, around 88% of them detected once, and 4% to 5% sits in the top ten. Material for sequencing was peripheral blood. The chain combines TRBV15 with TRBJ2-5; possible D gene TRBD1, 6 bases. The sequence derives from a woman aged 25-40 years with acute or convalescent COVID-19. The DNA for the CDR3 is TGTGCCACCAGCGCCCAGGGGCGGGAGACCCAGTACTTC. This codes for CATSAQGRETQYF.